The 20 T cell receptor beta chains given below trace back to one sample, sequenced in a study of T cells in localized non-small cell lung cancer. The method was immunoSEQ multiplex PCR; TCRdb's version includes in-frame clones alone and lacks a portion of them. The table lists about 2,800 clones, about 30% of them singletons. Specimen: normal lung tissue next to the tumor, collected before any cancer treatment. These receptors all stem from a man between 40 and 75 years old with stage I lung adenocarcinoma.

There are a few counts of this clone. This chain connects TRBV6-8 to TRBJ1-1, with D uncertain. The CDR3 runs to 14 residues. The germline V gene encodes CDR1 MNHGY and CDR2 SAAAGT. V was shortened by 8 bases and J by 2 bases, with 15 bases between the two germline ends. The CDR3 sequence is CASGARGFNTEAFF. As DNA, the CDR3 is TGTGCCAGCGGAGCCCGGGGATTCAACACTGAAGCTTTCTTT.

The J gene is TRBJ1-1, the V gene TRBV12-5; unclear D gene. The CDR3 runs to 13 residues. Between the trimmed V and J ends, which lost 7 bases and 1 base, there was a span of 10 bases. The germline CDR1 and CDR2 sequences are LGHNT and FRNRAP. The CDR3 loop is CASALNPNTEAFF. In DNA, the CDR3 is TGTGCTAGTGCCCTTAATCCGAACACTGAAGCTTTCTTT.

The genes are TRBV11-3 and TRBJ2-5; 9 positions agree with TRBD2. Germline CDR1 is SGHNT and CDR2 is YENEEA. V lost 5 bases to trimming and J lost 0 bases; unmatched junction nucleotides: 7. The CDR3 has 16 residues. In DNA form, the CDR3 reads TGTGCCAGCAGCCCAACTAGCGGGCGGTACCAAGAGACCCAGTACTTC. Amino acid sequence: CASSPTSGRYQETQYF.

The sample holds a few counts of this clone. The chain carries TRBV6-7 and TRBJ1-3; the D gene is possibly TRBD1 (5 bases). TRBV6-7 is given ORF status, its function remaining uncertain. CDR3 length equals 17 residues. V was shortened by 5 bases and J by 4 bases, with 21 bases between the two germline ends. The DNA for the CDR3 is TGTGCCAGCAGTGAAGCGCTCGGTGGGGGGTACGGAAACACCATATATTTT. As protein: CASSEALGGGYGNTIYF.

The chain links TRBV11-3 to TRBJ2-1, with D perhaps TRBD2 (5 bases). CDR3 length: 16 residues. Trimming stripped 5 bases from V and 6 bases from J, with 20 bases between. The V gene's germline CDR1 is SGHNT and CDR2 YENEEA. CDR3 protein: CASSVSAARGGNEQFF. CDR3 bases: TGTGCCAGCAGCGTATCAGCGGCTAGAGGAGGCAATGAGCAGTTCTTC. Combining the CDR3 with reference TRBV11-3 and TRBJ2-1 gives the whole variable domain EAGVVQSPRYKIIEKKQPVAFWCNPISGHNTLYWYLQNLGQGPELLIRYENEEAVDDSQLPKDRFSAERLKGVDSTLKIQPAELGDSAVYLCASSVSAARGGNEQFFGPGTRLTVL.

This clone turned up a few times. V and J are TRBV5-1 and TRBJ2-1, with 9 bases aligning to TRBD2. With V trimmed by 2 bases and J by 4 bases, 7 bases remained unmatched. CDR3 size: 16 residues. Germline V gene lookup returns CDR1 SGHRS and CDR2 YFSETQ. CDR3 bases: TGCGCCAGCAGCTTTAGCGGGAGCATCAATTACAATGAGCAGTTCTTC. The encoded protein is CASSFSGSINYNEQFF.

This clone was observed a few times. The rearrangement joins TRBV11-3 to TRBJ2-5, with 7 bases matching TRBD2. The CDR3 loop spans 15 amino acids. Germline V gene data show CDR1 as SGHNT and CDR2 as YENEEA. V lost 3 bases and J lost 1; bases outside the gene matches: 5. The CDR3 DNA sequence: TGTGCCAGCAGCTTGGCGGGGGTGGGCCAAGAGACCCAGTACTTC. It specifies CASSLAGVGQETQYF.

The rearrangement joins TRBV1 to TRBJ2-7. TRBV1 is classified as a pseudogene. The CDR3 runs to 13 residues. CDR3 DNA sequence: TGCGCCAGCAGCCTTCAGAGCTCCTACGAGCAGTACTTC. It encodes CASSLQSSYEQYF.

V usage is TRBV19 and J usage is TRBJ2-2, with D possibly TRBD1 on 6 matching bases. The germline V gene has CDR1 LNHDA and CDR2 SQIVND (reference sequence). This CDR3 is built from 15 residues. V lost 1 base, J lost 1 base, and 7 bases lay in between. DNA for the CDR3: TGTGCCAGTAGTATAGCCAGGGGGAACACCGGGGAGCTGTTTTTT. This sequence encodes CASSIARGNTGELFF.

The chain employs TRBV18 and TRBJ2-3; D tentatively fits TRBD1 or TRBD2 (5 bases each). Germline V CDR1 and CDR2: KGHSH, LQKENI. The CDR3 consists of 14 residues. V was clipped by 3 bases and J by 3 bases, with 10 bases between them. The CDR3: CASSPVEGTDTQYF. In nucleotides, the CDR3 is TGTGCCAGCTCACCGGTAGAGGGGACAGATACGCAGTATTTT.

The chain combines TRBV5-1 with TRBJ1-4; a possible D gene is TRBD1 (6 bases). The CDR3 consists of 14 residues. The V gene lost 1 base and the J gene lost 6 bases, with 10 bases spanning the gap. Germline V gives CDR1 SGHRS, CDR2 YFSETQ. CDR3 nucleotides: TGCGCCAGCAGCTTGTACGGGGGCGATGAAAAACTGTTTTTT. Its protein product is CASSLYGGDEKLFF.

The CDR3: CASSLGTLATNEKLFF. CDR3 sequence (DNA): TGTGCCAGCAGTTTGGGGACACTAGCAACTAATGAAAAACTGTTTTTT. V and J are TRBV28 and TRBJ1-4, with a possible D match to TRBD1 (6 bases). The CDR3 has 16 amino acids. CDR1 is MDHEN and CDR2 is SYDVKM in the germline V gene. V was clipped by 3 bases and J by 0 bases, with 11 bases between them.

This clone has only a few counts. The read stops 1 residue short of the end of the CDR3; the missing end is completed from the germline J gene. The chain carries TRBV6-1 and TRBJ2-5, with a possible D match to TRBD1 (7 bases). The CDR3 runs 19 residues. Trimming shortened V by 1 base and J by 0 bases, and 21 bases separated the two germline ends. CDR1 is MNHNS, CDR2 SASEGT, per germline. CDR3 bases read: TGTGCCAGCAGTGAAGGGACAGGATCGAGGCGGGGTAACCAAGAGACCCAGTAC. This sequence encodes CASSEGTGSRRGNQETQY. The CDR3, in full, reads CASSEGTGSRRGNQETQYF.

The rearrangement joins TRBV19 to TRBJ1-1; D uncertain. CDR3 size: 13 residues. Looked up from germline, CDR1 is LNHDA and CDR2 is SQIVND (reference sequence). The ends were cut back, 5 bases at V and 6 bases at J, with 13 bases in the middle. CDR3 protein: CASSANAVAEAFF. As DNA, the CDR3 is TGTGCCAGTAGTGCGAACGCCGTGGCTGAAGCTTTCTTT.

This clone was detected a few times. The rearrangement links TRBV18 to TRBJ2-3; weak D call: TRBD2 (6 bases). The V end lost 1 base, the J end lost 4 bases, and 9 bases lay between the germline ends. The germline V gene encodes CDR1 KGHSH and CDR2 LQKENI. CDR3 size: 14 residues. The CDR3 is CASSPLPGADTQYF. The CDR3 bases are TGTGCCAGCTCACCACTACCGGGAGCAGATACGCAGTATTTT. Using reference TRBV18 and TRBJ2-3 for the parts outside the CDR3, the full variable domain is NAGVMQNPRHLVRRRGQEARLRCSPMKGHSHVYWYRQLPEEGLKFMVYLQKENIIDESGMPKERFSAEFPKEGPSILRIQQVVRGDSAAYFCASSPLPGADTQYFGPGTRLTVL.

There are a few counts of this clone. This sequence joins TRBV15 and TRBJ2-5, with 9 bases aligning to TRBD2. With 0 bases clipped from V and 4 bases from J, the junction kept 9 bases outside the gene matches. The CDR3 spans 17 residues. The germline V gene encodes CDR1 LNHNV and CDR2 YYDKDF (reference sequence). CDR3 residues: CATSRDPPGLALETQYF. The CDR3 DNA follows: TGTGCCACCAGCAGAGATCCCCCCGGACTAGCGTTAGAGACCCAGTACTTC.

This clone was counted between two and nine times. The J gene is TRBJ1-2, the V gene TRBV4-1; D unresolved. The CDR3 runs 16 residues. Germline CDR1 and CDR2: MGHRA and YSYEKL. Trimming shortened V by 1 base and J by 0 bases, and 12 bases separated the two germline ends. CDR3 protein: CASSQVGITTNYGYTF. CDR3 DNA: TGCGCCAGCAGCCAAGTAGGCATAACGACTAACTATGGCTACACCTTC.

The rearrangement joins TRBV11-3 to TRBJ1-2; D not certain. The CDR3 loop spans 17 amino acids. Germline lookup yields CDR1 SGHNT and CDR2 YENEEA. V was cut by 0 bases and J by 0 bases, with 14 bases left in between. The CDR3 region has the DNA TGTGCCAGCAGCTTAGAGGTCTTGGCAGTCACTAACTATGGCTACACCTTC. Encoded protein: CASSLEVLAVTNYGYTF.

J is TRBJ2-2 and V is TRBV6-8; 8 bases are a match to TRBD1. Germline values: CDR1 MNHGY, CDR2 SAAAGT. Unmatched junction bases numbered 4, after V lost 5 bases and J lost 2 bases. The length of the CDR3 is 15 residues. The CDR3 nucleotides read TGTGCCAGCAGTGGGACAGGAGTTAACACCGGGGAGCTGTTTTTT. It yields the protein CASSGTGVNTGELFF.

V is TRBV28 and J is TRBJ1-5; no clear D. Germline CDR1 and CDR2: MDHEN and SYDVKM. The CDR3 runs 15 residues. The V end lost 4 bases, the J end lost 5 bases, and 15 bases lay between the germline ends. CDR3 bases: TGTGCCAGCAGTTCGCAGAATACATTTTATCAGCCCCAGCATTTT. It codes for CASSSQNTFYQPQHF.